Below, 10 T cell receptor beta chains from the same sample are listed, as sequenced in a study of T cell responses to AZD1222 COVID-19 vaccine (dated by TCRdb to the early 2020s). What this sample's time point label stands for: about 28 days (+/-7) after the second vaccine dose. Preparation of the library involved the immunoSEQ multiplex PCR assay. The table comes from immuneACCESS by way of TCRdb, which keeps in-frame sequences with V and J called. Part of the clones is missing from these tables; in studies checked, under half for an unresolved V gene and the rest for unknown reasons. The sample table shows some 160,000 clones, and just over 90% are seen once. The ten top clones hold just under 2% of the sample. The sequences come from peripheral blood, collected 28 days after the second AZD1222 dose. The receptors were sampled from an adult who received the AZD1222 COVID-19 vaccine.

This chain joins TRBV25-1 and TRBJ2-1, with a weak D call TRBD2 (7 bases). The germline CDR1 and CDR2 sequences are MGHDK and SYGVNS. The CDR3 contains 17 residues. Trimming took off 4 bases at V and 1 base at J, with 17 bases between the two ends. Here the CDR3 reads CASSGGLGGLSYNEQFF. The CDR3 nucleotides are TGTGCCAGCAGTGGGGGTTTGGGGGGGCTGTCCTACAATGAGCAGTTCTTC.

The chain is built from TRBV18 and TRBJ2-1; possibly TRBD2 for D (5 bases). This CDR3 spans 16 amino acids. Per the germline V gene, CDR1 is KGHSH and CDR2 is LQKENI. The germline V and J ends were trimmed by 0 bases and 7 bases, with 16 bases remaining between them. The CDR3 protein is CASSPPLAAGGNEQFF. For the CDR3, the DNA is TGTGCCAGCTCACCACCTCTAGCCGCCGGAGGTAATGAGCAGTTCTTC. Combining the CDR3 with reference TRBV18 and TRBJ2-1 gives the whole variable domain NAGVMQNPRHLVRRRGQEARLRCSPMKGHSHVYWYRQLPEEGLKFMVYLQKENIIDESGMPKERFSAEFPKEGPSILRIQQVVRGDSAAYFCASSPPLAAGGNEQFFGPGTRLTVL.

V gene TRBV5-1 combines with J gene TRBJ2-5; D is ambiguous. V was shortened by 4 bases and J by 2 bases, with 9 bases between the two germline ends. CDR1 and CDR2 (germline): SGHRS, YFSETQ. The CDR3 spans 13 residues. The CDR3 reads CASSPPIQETQYF. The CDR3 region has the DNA TGCGCCAGCAGCCCTCCGATTCAAGAGACCCAGTACTTC.

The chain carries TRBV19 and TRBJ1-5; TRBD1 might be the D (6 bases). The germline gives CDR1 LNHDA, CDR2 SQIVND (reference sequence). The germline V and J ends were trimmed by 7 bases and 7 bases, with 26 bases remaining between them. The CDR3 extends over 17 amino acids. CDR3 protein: CASNRGGSDANSQPQHF. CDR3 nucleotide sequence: TGTGCCAGTAATCGCGGGGGCTCCGACGCAAACTCGCAGCCCCAGCATTTT.

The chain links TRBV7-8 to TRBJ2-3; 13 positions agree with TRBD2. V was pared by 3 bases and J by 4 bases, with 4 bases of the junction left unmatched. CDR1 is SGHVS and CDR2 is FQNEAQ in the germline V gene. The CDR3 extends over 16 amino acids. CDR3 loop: CASSLGLAGTSDTQYF. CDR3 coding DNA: TGTGCCAGCAGCTTGGGACTAGCGGGAACCTCAGATACGCAGTATTTT.

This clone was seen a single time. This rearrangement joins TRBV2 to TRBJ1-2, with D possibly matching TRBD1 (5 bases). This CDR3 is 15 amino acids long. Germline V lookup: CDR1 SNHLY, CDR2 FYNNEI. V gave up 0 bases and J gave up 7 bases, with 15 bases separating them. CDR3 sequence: CASSEALTVVVGYTF. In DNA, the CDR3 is TGTGCCAGCAGTGAAGCATTGACAGTTGTGGTTGGCTACACCTTC.

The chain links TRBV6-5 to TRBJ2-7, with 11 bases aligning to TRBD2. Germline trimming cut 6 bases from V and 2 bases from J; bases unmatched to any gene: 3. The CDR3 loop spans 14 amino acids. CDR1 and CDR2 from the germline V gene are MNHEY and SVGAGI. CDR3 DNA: TGTGCCAGCAGAAGACTAGCGGGGCCCTACGAGCAGTACTTC. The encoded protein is CASRRLAGPYEQYF.

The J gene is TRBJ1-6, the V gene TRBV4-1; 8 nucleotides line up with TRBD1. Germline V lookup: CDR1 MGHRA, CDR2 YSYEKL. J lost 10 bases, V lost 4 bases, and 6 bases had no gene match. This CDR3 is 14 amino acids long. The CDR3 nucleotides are TGCGCCAGCAGCCCGACAGGGGTCTACTCACCCCTCCACTTT. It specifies CASSPTGVYSPLHF.

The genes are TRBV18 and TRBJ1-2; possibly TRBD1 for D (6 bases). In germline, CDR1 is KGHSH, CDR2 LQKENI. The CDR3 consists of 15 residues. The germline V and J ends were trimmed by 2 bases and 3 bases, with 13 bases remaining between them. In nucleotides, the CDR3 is TGTGCCAGCTCACCAGCCGGGGGGCGCGACTATGGCTACACCTTC. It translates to CASSPAGGRDYGYTF.

DNA for the CDR3: TGTGCCAGTAGTACGAGTAGCAATCAGCCCCAGCATTTT. It translates to CASSTSSNQPQHF. The chain has TRBV19 and TRBJ1-5; D is unclear. V dropped 4 bases and J dropped 0 bases, with 4 bases sitting between them. Germline values: CDR1 LNHDA, CDR2 SQIVND (reference sequence). The length of the CDR3 is 13 residues.